This entry lists 13 T cell receptor beta chains sequenced from one sample in a study of blood T cell repertoires in COVID-19. Sequencing was performed with immunoSEQ multiplex PCR; in TCRdb, only in-frame clones are kept and a portion is missing. The data hold about 87,000 clones, with about 80% observed a single time. Sequenced input: peripheral blood. Source of these receptors: an older woman with acute or convalescent COVID-19.

The rearrangement links TRBV28 to TRBJ2-1, with 12 bases fitting TRBD1. There are 16 residues in the CDR3. The junction had 15 bases not matched to a gene; V was cut back by 10 bases and J by 8 bases. CDR1 and CDR2 from the germline V gene are MDHEN and SYDVKM. As DNA, the CDR3 is TGTGCCACCGCCCCAACCGGGACAGGGGGCGGAGATGAGCAGTTCTTC. Translation: CATAPTGTGGGDEQFF.

This clone was picked up a small number of times. The chain uses TRBV28 and TRBJ1-4; D remains ambiguous. Per germline, CDR1 MDHEN and CDR2 SYDVKM. The CDR3 covers 14 residues. V lost 3 bases, J lost 0 bases, and 5 bases lay in between. This chain's CDR3 is CASSFGTTNEKLFF. CDR3 DNA: TGTGCCAGCAGTTTCGGGACAACTAATGAAAAACTGTTTTTT.

This chain uses TRBV4-2 with TRBJ1-2, with D perhaps matching TRBD1 (5 bases). CDR1 LGHNA and CDR2 YNFKEQ come from the germline V gene. V was pared by 3 bases and J by 3 bases, with 11 bases between. The CDR3 runs to 14 residues. The CDR3 protein is CASSQGGGDYGYTF. CDR3 bases: TGTGCCAGCAGCCAGGGGGGGGGTGACTATGGCTACACCTTC.

The CDR3 coding sequence is TGTGCCACCAGTGACTCCGGGATTACGCAGTATTTT. Translating it yields CATSDSGITQYF. The chain is built from TRBV24-1 and TRBJ2-3; D might be TRBD2 (5 bases). Germline V gene sequence: CDR1 KGHDR, CDR2 SFDVKD. Deletions cut 4 bases from V and 8 bases from J, with 9 bases between. The CDR3 covers 12 residues.

The chain couples TRBV28 to TRBJ1-4; D may be TRBD1 (5 bases). CDR1 MDHEN and CDR2 SYDVKM come from the germline V gene. The CDR3 spans 14 residues. Between the trimmed V and J ends, which lost 8 bases and 5 bases, there was a span of 15 bases. CDR3 nucleotides: TGTGCCAGCTCTCAAGGCGGGGGGAATGAAAAACTGTTTTTT. Encoded protein: CASSQGGGNEKLFF.

In DNA form, the CDR3 reads TGTGCCAGCAGGGAAAAAGGACTAGCGGGGGGAAGCTCCTACAATGAGCAGTTCTTC. It is translated as CASREKGLAGGSSYNEQFF. The chain is built from TRBV3-1 (or the pseudogene TRBV3-2) and TRBJ2-1; 14 bases are a match to TRBD2. Germline CDR1 LGHDT, CDR2 YNNKEL (reference sequence). V lost 6 bases to trimming and J lost 0 bases; unmatched junction nucleotides: 10. The CDR3 loop spans 19 amino acids.

This clone was seen only a few times. The chain has TRBV5-5 and TRBJ1-2; the D is unclear. The CDR3 runs to 15 residues. Germline values: CDR1 SGHKS, CDR2 YYEKEE (reference sequence). V was cut by 0 bases and J by 1 base, with 10 bases left in between. CDR3 amino acids: CASSLVAGLNYGYTF. For the CDR3, the DNA is TGTGCCAGCAGCTTGGTCGCCGGTCTTAACTATGGCTACACCTTC.

This chain joins TRBV18 and TRBJ1-1; D is uncertain. This CDR3 comprises 13 residues. The ends were cut back, 3 bases at V and 4 bases at J, with 9 bases in the middle. Germline lookup yields CDR1 KGHSH and CDR2 LQKENI. This CDR3 is CASSPDFSTEAFF. CDR3 nucleotides: TGTGCCAGCTCACCGGACTTCTCCACTGAAGCTTTCTTT.

CDR3 residues: CASRPTQGSTGELFF. The CDR3, as DNA: TGTGCCAGCAGGCCGACACAGGGTAGTACCGGGGAGCTGTTTTTT. The rearrangement joins TRBV6-5 to TRBJ2-2; maybe TRBD1 (6 bases). The CDR3 has 15 amino acids. Deletions cut 6 bases from V and 5 bases from J, with 16 bases between. Germline V gene lookup returns CDR1 MNHEY and CDR2 SVGAGI.

V usage is TRBV27 and J usage is TRBJ2-1; 16 bases are shared with TRBD2. CDR1 and CDR2 (germline): MNHEY, SMNVEV (reference sequence). After removal of 5 bases from V and 0 bases from J, the junction contained 7 bases not matched to a gene. The CDR3 spans 19 residues. The CDR3 reads CASSTSGTSGGGSYNEQFF. The CDR3 DNA sequence: TGTGCCAGCAGTACCTCCGGGACTAGCGGGGGGGGCTCCTACAATGAGCAGTTCTTC.

The chain has TRBV4-1 and TRBJ1-2; D call uncertain. The CDR3 totals 14 residues. Germline-derived CDR1 and CDR2 are MGHRA and YSYEKL. Trimming took off 8 bases at V and 4 bases at J, with 17 bases between the two ends. Here the CDR3 reads CASLQKPRGYGYTF. The CDR3, as DNA: TGCGCCAGCCTTCAAAAGCCCCGTGGCTATGGCTACACCTTC.

The chain is built from TRBV20-1 and TRBJ1-1; D not certain. The CDR3 covers 11 residues. Trimming cost V 5 bases and J 1 base, with 5 bases left between them. Germline values: CDR1 DFQATT, CDR2 SNEGSKA (reference sequence). The CDR3 DNA sequence: TGCAGTGCTGAGAAGAACACTGAAGCTTTCTTT. Its protein product is CSAEKNTEAFF.

The chain joins TRBV18 to TRBJ1-1, with a tentative D call TRBD1 (6 bases). Germline CDR1 and CDR2: KGHSH and LQKENI. Between the trimmed V and J ends, which lost 5 bases and 2 bases, there was a span of 15 bases. The CDR3 is made up of 15 amino acids. The CDR3 loop reads CASSLSGGGNTEAFF. The CDR3, as DNA: TGTGCCAGCTCATTAAGCGGGGGCGGAAACACTGAAGCTTTCTTT.